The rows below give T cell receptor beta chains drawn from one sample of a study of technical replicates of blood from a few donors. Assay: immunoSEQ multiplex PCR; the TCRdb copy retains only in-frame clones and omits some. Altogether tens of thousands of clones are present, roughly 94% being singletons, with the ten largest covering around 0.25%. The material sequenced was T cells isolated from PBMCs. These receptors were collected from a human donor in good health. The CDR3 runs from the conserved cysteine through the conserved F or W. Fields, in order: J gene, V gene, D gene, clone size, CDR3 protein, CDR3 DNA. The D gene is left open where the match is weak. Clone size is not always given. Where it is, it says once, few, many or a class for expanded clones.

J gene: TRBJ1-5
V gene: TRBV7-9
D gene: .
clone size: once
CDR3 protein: CASSLGGTGFNQPQHF
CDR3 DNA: TGTGCCAGCAGCTTAGGAGGTACAGGGTTCAATCAGCCCCAGCATTTT

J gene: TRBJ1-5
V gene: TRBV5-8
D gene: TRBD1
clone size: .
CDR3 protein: CASTQTIQGALGNQPQHF
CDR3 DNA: TGTGCCAGCACCCAAACCATACAGGGGGCGCTGGGCAATCAGCCCCAGCATTTT

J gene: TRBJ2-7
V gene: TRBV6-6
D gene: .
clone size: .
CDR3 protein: CASSSNRFSYEQYF
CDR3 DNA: TGTGCCAGCAGTTCTAACAGGTTCTCCTACGAGCAGTACTTC

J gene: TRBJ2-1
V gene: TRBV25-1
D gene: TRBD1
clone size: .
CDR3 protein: CASREPGQGGNEQFF
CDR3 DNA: TGTGCCAGCAGAGAACCGGGACAGGGGGGCAATGAGCAGTTCTTC

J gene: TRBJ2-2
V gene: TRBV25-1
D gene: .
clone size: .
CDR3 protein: CASSPPRGSRETGELFF
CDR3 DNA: TGTGCCAGCAGTCCCCCCAGGGGAAGCAGGGAAACCGGGGAGCTGTTTTTT

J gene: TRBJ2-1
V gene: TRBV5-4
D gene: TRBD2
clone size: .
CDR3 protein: CASSLGRGGGNEQFF
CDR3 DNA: TGTGCCAGCAGCTTGGGTCGGGGGGGCGGCAATGAGCAGTTCTTC

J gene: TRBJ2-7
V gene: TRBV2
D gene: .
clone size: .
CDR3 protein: CASSELFPRVAYEQYF
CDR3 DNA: TGTGCCAGCAGTGAATTATTCCCCAGGGTAGCCTACGAGCAGTACTTC

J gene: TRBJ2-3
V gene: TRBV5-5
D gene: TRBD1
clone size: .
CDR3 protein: CASIHFSYPGQGSPDTQYF
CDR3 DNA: TGTGCCAGCATCCATTTCTCATATCCGGGACAGGGTAGCCCAGATACGCAGTATTTT

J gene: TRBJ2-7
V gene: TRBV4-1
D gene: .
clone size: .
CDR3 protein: CASSQDHGGEQYF
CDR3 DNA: TGCGCCAGCAGCCAAGATCACGGGGGTGAGCAGTACTTC

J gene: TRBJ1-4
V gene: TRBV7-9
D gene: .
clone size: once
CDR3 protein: CASSLKSGIGEKLFF
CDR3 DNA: TGTGCCAGCAGCCTAAAGTCAGGGATTGGCGAAAAACTGTTTTTT

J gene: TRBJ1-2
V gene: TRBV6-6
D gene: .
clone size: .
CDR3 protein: CASSYARDYGYTF
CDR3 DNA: TGTGCCAGCAGTTACGCCAGGGACTATGGCTACACCTTC

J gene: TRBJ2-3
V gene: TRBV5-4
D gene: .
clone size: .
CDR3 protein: CASSLQNTDTQYF
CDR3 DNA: TGTGCCAGCAGCTTACAAAACACAGATACGCAGTATTTT

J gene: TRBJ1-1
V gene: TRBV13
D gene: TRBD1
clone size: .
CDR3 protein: CASSLRFAGTGGLGRDENTEAFF
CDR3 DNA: TGTGCCAGCAGCCTCCGCTTCGCCGGGACAGGGGGCTTAGGGAGGGATGAAAACACTGAAGCTTTCTTT

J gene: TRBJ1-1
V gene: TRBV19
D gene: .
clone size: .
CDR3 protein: CASSIVGDTEAFF
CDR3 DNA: TGTGCCAGTAGTATAGTCGGAGACACTGAAGCTTTCTTT

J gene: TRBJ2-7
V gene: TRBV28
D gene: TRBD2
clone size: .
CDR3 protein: CASSFRLAGPLGLSYEQYF
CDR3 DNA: TGTGCCAGCAGTTTTCGACTAGCGGGCCCCCTCGGGCTATCCTACGAGCAGTACTTC

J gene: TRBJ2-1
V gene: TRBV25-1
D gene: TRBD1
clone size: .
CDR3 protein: CASSDHRGLASGNEQFF
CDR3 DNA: TGTGCCAGCAGTGACCACAGGGGGCTGGCGTCAGGGAATGAGCAGTTCTTC

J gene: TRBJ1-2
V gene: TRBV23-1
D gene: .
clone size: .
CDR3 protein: CASSQQAGWAGGYTF
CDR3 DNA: TGCGCCAGCAGTCAACAGGCAGGCTGGGCCGGAGGCTACACCTTC

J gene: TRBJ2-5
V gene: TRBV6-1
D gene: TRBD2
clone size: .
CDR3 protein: CATLTPGRDETQYF
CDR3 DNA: TGTGCCACTCTAACGCCAGGGAGGGATGAGACCCAGTACTTC

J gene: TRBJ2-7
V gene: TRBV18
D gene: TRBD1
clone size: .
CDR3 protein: CASSPRDSDEQYF
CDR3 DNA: TGTGCCAGCTCACCAAGGGACAGCGACGAGCAGTACTTC

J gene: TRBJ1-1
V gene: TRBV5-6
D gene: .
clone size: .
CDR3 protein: CASSPELATEAFF
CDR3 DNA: TGTGCCAGCAGCCCTGAATTGGCCACTGAAGCTTTCTTT

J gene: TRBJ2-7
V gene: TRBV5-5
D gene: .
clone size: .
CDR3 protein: CASSPDIYEQYF
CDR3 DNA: TGTGCCAGCAGCCCGGACATCTACGAGCAGTACTTC

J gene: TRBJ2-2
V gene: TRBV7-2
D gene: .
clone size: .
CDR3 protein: CASSFPNRAGELFF
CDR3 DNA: TGTGCCAGCAGCTTCCCCAACAGGGCCGGGGAGCTGTTTTTT

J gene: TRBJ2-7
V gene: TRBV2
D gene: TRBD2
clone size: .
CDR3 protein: CASGRREGTYEQYF
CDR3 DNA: TGTGCCAGCGGAAGGAGGGAGGGGACCTACGAGCAGTACTTC

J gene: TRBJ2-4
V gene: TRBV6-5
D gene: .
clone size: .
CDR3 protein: CASSYRDSKNIQYF
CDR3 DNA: TGTGCCAGCAGTTATCGGGACTCGAAAAACATTCAGTACTTC

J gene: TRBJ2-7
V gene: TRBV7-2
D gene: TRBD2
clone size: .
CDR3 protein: CASSFVTGGGYEQYF
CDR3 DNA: TGTGCCAGCAGCTTTGTTACGGGCGGGGGTTACGAGCAGTACTTC

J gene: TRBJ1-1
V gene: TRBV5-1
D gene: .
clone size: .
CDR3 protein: CASSLERGSGSMNTEAFF
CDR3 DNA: TGCGCCAGCAGCTTGGAACGGGGGTCGGGGAGCATGAACACTGAAGCTTTCTTT

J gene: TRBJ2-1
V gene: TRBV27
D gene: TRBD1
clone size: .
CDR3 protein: CASSTTGDEQFF
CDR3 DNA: TGTGCCAGCAGTACTACAGGGGATGAGCAGTTCTTC

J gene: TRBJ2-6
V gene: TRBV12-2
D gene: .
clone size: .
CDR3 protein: CASRLVERLLRSGANVLTF
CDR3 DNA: TGTGCAAGTCGCTTAGTAGAACGTCTGCTACGCTCTGGGGCCAACGTCCTGACTTTC

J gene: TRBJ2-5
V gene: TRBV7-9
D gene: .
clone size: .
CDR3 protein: CASPRTGDLETQYF
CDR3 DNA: TGTGCCAGCCCTCGAACCGGGGACTTAGAGACCCAGTACTTC

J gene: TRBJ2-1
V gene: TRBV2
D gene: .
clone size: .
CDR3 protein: CASRDREAWNEQFF
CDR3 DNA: TGTGCCAGCAGAGACAGGGAGGCTTGGAATGAGCAGTTCTTC

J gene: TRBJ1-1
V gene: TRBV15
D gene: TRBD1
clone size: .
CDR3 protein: CAIRGQDTEAFF
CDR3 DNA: TGTGCCATCAGGGGGCAGGACACTGAAGCTTTCTTT

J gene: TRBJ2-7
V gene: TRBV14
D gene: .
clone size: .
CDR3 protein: CASSHEGNEQYF
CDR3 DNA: TGTGCCAGCAGCCATGAGGGAAACGAGCAGTACTTC

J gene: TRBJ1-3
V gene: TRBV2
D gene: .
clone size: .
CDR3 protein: CASTQGLSSGNTIYF
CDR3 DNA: TGTGCCAGCACCCAGGGTCTCAGCTCTGGAAACACCATATATTTT

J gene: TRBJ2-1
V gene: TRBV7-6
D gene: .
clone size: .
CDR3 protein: CASSLPGQGFNEQFF
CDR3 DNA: TGTGCCAGCAGCTTGCCGGGGCAGGGGTTCAATGAGCAGTTCTTC

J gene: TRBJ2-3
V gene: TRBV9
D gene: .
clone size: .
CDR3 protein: CASSGHLGASTDTQYF
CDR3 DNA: TGTGCCAGCAGCGGTCATTTAGGGGCTAGCACAGATACGCAGTATTTT

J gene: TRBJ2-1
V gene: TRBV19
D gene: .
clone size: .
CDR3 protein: CASSTAGWNNEQFF
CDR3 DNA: TGTGCCAGTAGTACGGCGGGATGGAACAATGAGCAGTTCTTC

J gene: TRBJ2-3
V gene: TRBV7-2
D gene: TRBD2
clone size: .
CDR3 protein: CASSFSGGGTDTQYF
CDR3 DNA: TGTGCCAGCAGCTTTAGCGGGGGCGGCACAGATACGCAGTATTTT

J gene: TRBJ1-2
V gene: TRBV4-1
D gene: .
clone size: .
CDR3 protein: CASSQESVGQSHGYTF
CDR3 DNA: TGCGCCAGCAGCCAAGAAAGTGTAGGACAGAGTCATGGCTACACCTTC

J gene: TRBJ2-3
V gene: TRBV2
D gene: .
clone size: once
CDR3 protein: CASLTDTQYF
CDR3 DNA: TGTGCCAGCCTCACAGATACGCAGTATTTT

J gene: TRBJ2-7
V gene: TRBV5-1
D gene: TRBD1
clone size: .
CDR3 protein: CASSPDREYEQYF
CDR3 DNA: TGCGCCAGCAGCCCGGACAGGGAGTACGAGCAGTACTTC

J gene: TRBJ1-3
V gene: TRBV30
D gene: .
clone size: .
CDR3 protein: CAWSPRDRNTIYF
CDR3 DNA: TGTGCCTGGAGTCCTCGGGACAGAAACACCATATATTTT

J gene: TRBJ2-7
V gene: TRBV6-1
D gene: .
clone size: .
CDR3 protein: CASGATPFYEQYF
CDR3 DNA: TGTGCCAGCGGGGCGACACCTTTTTACGAGCAGTACTTC

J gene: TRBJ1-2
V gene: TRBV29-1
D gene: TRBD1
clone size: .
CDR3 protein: CSVEGTGFYGYTF
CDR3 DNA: TGCAGCGTTGAGGGGACAGGGTTCTATGGCTACACCTTC

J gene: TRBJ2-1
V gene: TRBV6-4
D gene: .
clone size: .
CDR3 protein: CASSKRAGYSYNEQFF
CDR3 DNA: TGTGCCAGCAGTAAAAGGGCGGGTTACTCCTACAATGAGCAGTTCTTC

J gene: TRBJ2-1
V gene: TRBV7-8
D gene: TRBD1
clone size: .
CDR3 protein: CASSLLGQGAIYNEQFF
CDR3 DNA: TGTGCCAGCAGCTTATTAGGACAGGGGGCTATCTACAATGAGCAGTTCTTC

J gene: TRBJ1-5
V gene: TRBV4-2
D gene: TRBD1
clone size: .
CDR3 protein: CASSQETGAINQPQHF
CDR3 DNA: TGTGCCAGCAGCCAAGAGACAGGGGCCATCAATCAGCCCCAGCATTTT

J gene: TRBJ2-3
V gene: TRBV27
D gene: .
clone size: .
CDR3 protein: CATTGLANTDTQYF
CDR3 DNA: TGTGCCACCACGGGCCTAGCGAACACAGATACGCAGTATTTT

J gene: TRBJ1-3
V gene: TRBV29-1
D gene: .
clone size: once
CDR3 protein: CSVDEISGNTIYF
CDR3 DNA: TGCAGCGTTGATGAGATTTCTGGAAACACCATATATTTT

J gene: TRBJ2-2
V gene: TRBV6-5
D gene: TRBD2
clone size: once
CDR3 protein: CASRRTSGRSGELFF
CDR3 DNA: TGTGCCAGCAGGCGGACTAGCGGGAGGTCCGGGGAGCTGTTTTTT

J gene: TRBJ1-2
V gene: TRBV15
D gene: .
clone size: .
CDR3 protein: CATSRREDSYGYTF
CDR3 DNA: TGTGCCACCAGCAGACGAGAGGACAGCTATGGCTACACCTTC

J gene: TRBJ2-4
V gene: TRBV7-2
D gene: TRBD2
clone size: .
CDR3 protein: CASSLTSGILNIQYF
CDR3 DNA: TGTGCCAGCAGCTTAACTAGCGGGATTTTGAACATTCAGTACTTC

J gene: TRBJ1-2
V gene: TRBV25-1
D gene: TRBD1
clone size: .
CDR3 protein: CANRGRQGGYNYGYTF
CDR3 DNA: TGTGCCAACCGAGGTCGACAGGGGGGTTATAACTATGGCTACACCTTC